This T cell receptor (beta chain) was sequenced during a study of blood T cell repertoires in COVID-19. Study background: Italy, Spain and the United States were the sources of the convalescent and acute COVID-19 samples.

Sequencing was performed with immunoSEQ multiplex PCR; in TCRdb, only in-frame clones are kept and a portion is missing. There are 64,000 or so clones in the sample; 80% to 90% occur only once, and 1.2% lies in the top ten. The clonotype comes from a man aged 40-55 years with acute or convalescent COVID-19. Sample: peripheral blood.

The CDR3 region is CASRNPATNEKLFF. The CDR3 region has the DNA TGTGCCAGTAGAAACCCAGCAACTAATGAAAAACTGTTTTTT. This chain uses TRBV19 with TRBJ1-4; no clear D gene. Per the germline V gene, CDR1 is LNHDA and CDR2 is SQIVND (reference sequence). This CDR3 is 14 amino acids long. Trimming took 6 bases from V and 0 from J, leaving 8 bases between them.